The 25 T cell receptor beta chains listed next were all sequenced from one sample in a study of T cells in Graves' hyperthyroidism and ophthalmopathy. What was amplified from RNA transcripts were TCR beta CDR3 regions. During a first-round RT-PCR of the TCR CDR3, the HTBI primer set was used. MiXCR was run by TCRdb on the multiplex PCR reads, yielding one entry per CDR3 protein. The repertoire includes about 690,000 distinct CDR3 sequences, roughly 17% of them detected once, and roughly a sixth sits in the top ten. Input material: blood. The receptors come from a man in his fifties with Graves' hyperthyroidism.

This clonotype was found many times. This chain links TRBV7-8 with TRBJ2-3; TRBD2 aligns across 12 bases. The CDR3 runs to 19 residues. Per germline, CDR1 SGHVS and CDR2 FQNEAQ. Trimming at V came to 3 bases and at J to 6 bases, leaving 16 bases not matched to a gene. Written as DNA, the CDR3 is TGTGCCAGCAGCTTTCCCGGGGGACTAGCGGGCACACCGGGGGATACGCAGTATTTT. Encoded protein: CASSFPGGLAGTPGDTQYF.

J is TRBJ2-7 and V is TRBV11-2; 7 bases agree with TRBD1. Germline-derived CDR1 and CDR2 are SGHAT and FQNNGV. The CDR3 runs to 15 residues. Trimming at V came to 4 bases and at J to 1 base, leaving 7 bases not matched to a gene. The CDR3 region has the DNA TGTGCCAGCAGCTCCCGGGACAGCAAGTCCTACGAGCAGTACTTC. This gives the protein CASSSRDSKSYEQYF.

In this sample, this clonotype turned up many times. The rearrangement uses TRBV27 and TRBJ2-5; 7 nucleotides line up with TRBD2. The CDR3 length is 14 residues. J lost 7 bases, V lost 5 bases, and 10 bases had no gene match. The germline V gene encodes CDR1 MNHEY and CDR2 SMNVEV (reference sequence). CDR3 bases: TGTGCCAGCAGTCTAGCTAGCGGCCCCAGGACCCAGTACTTC. Protein: CASSLASGPRTQYF.

V usage is TRBV20-1 and J usage is TRBJ2-1, with no clear D. CDR3 size: 14 residues. V was trimmed by 0 bases and J by 1 base, leaving 7 bases between them. Per the germline V gene, CDR1 is DFQATT and CDR2 is SNEGSKA (reference sequence). CDR3 coding DNA: TGCAGTGCTAGAGAGCTCGGGTCCTACAATGAGCAGTTCTTC. This translates into CSARELGSYNEQFF.

At least ten counts were recorded for this clonotype. The chain employs TRBV28 and TRBJ1-1, with D hard to call. The V gene lost 2 bases and the J gene lost 4 bases, with 14 bases spanning the gap. Germline V CDR1 and CDR2: MDHEN, SYDVKM. This CDR3 is 15 amino acids long. This chain's CDR3 is CASSLIGPGGTEAFF. CDR3 sequence (DNA): TGTGCCAGCAGTTTAATAGGGCCGGGAGGCACTGAAGCTTTCTTT.

The rearrangement links TRBV7-6 to TRBJ1-4, with TRBD1 matching over 10 bases. With 5 bases clipped from V and 7 bases from J, the junction kept 13 bases outside the gene matches. The CDR3 has 17 amino acids. CDR1 and CDR2 from the germline V gene are SGHVS and FNYEAQ. The CDR3 loop is CASSLGQGGPPREKLFF. The CDR3 bases are TGTGCCAGCAGCCTCGGACAGGGGGGTCCCCCGCGTGAAAAACTGTTTTTT. The whole variable domain, remainder taken from reference TRBV7-6 and TRBJ1-4, is GAGVSQSPRYKVTKRGQDVALRCDPISGHVSLYWYRQALGQGPEFLTYFNYEAQQDKSGLPNDRFSAERPEGSISTLTIQRTEQRDSAMYRCASSLGQGGPPREKLFFGSGTQLSVL.

This chain connects TRBV27 to TRBJ1-5; TRBD1 agrees at 9 bases. V gave up 1 base and J gave up 1 base; unmatched junction bases: 5. Germline CDR1 MNHEY, CDR2 SMNVEV (reference sequence). The CDR3 contains 17 residues. This chain's CDR3 is CASSLWTGQGSNQPQHF. The CDR3 nucleotides are TGTGCCAGCAGTTTATGGACGGGACAGGGCAGCAATCAGCCCCAGCATTTT.

This clonotype was seen a handful of times. The J gene is TRBJ2-5, the V gene TRBV10-2; TRBD2 matches 14 bases. V lost 6 bases to trimming and J lost 5 bases; unmatched junction nucleotides: 11. The CDR3 runs to 17 residues. Germline V gene sequence: CDR1 WSHSY, CDR2 SAAADI. CDR3 coding DNA: TGCGCCAGCAGCCTATCGGGACTAGCGGGAGAAGGCGAGACCCAGTACTTC. Its translation is CASSLSGLAGEGETQYF.

This clonotype showed up just a few times. V usage is TRBV6-1 and J usage is TRBJ1-2, with D uncertain. Germline lookup yields CDR1 MNHNS and CDR2 SASEGT. This CDR3 is 14 amino acids long. The V and J ends lost 6 bases and 2 bases respectively, with 13 bases between them. This chain's CDR3 is CASRPISQNYGYTF. The CDR3 DNA reads TGTGCCAGCAGACCGATTAGCCAGAACTATGGCTACACCTTC.

The chain recombines TRBV5-1 with TRBJ2-3, with no clear D. Germline V gives CDR1 SGHRS, CDR2 YFSETQ. CDR3 length equals 13 residues. With 0 bases removed from V and 4 bases from J, the gap between germline ends came to 6 bases. The chain's CDR3 is CASSLDFPDTQYF. For the CDR3, the DNA is TGCGCCAGCAGCTTGGATTTCCCAGATACGCAGTATTTT.

J is TRBJ2-1 and V is TRBV19; D ambiguous. This CDR3 contains 14 residues. V dropped 3 bases and J dropped 6 bases, with 12 bases sitting between them. CDR1 and CDR2 from the germline V gene are LNHDA and SQIVND (reference sequence). CDR3 sequence: CASSMAAPCNEQFF. As DNA, the CDR3 is TGTGCCAGTAGTATGGCGGCCCCCTGCAATGAGCAGTTCTTC.

The sample holds many counts of this clonotype. The chain couples TRBV28 to TRBJ2-7; D gene uncertain. With 5 bases removed from V and 1 base from J, the gap between germline ends came to 9 bases. Germline assignment: CDR1 MDHEN and CDR2 SYDVKM. The CDR3 is made up of 13 amino acids. The CDR3 sequence is CASSVTNSYEQYF. Written as DNA, the CDR3 is TGTGCCAGCAGTGTAACTAATTCCTACGAGCAGTACTTC. The whole variable domain, filled in from reference TRBV28 and TRBJ2-7, reads DVKVTQSSRYLVKRTGEKVFLECVQDMDHENMFWYRQDPGLGLRLIYFSYDVKMKEKGDIPEGYSVSREKKERFSLILESASTNQTSMYLCASSVTNSYEQYFGPGTRLTVT.

This clonotype turned up a few times. The V and J genes are TRBV28 and TRBJ1-5; D gene unclear. The CDR3 runs 14 residues. The ends were cut back, 3 bases at V and 0 bases at J, with 6 bases in the middle. Germline CDR1 and CDR2: MDHEN and SYDVKM. CDR3 DNA: TGTGCCAGCAGTTTTCCAAATAGCAATCAGCCCCAGCATTTT. This translates into CASSFPNSNQPQHF.

This clonotype has a count of ten or more. The V and J genes are TRBV30 and TRBJ2-7, with 7 positions matching TRBD1. V lost 4 bases to trimming and J lost 2 bases; unmatched junction nucleotides: 2. CDR1 and CDR2 (germline): GTSNPN, SVGIG (reference sequence). The CDR3 is 12 residues long. The chain's CDR3 is CAWTDRPYEQYF. The DNA of the CDR3 is TGTGCCTGGACGGACAGGCCCTACGAGCAGTACTTC. Variable domain in full (rest from reference TRBV30 and TRBJ2-7): SQTIHQWPATLVQPVGSPLSLECTVEGTSNPNLYWYRQAAGRGLQLLFYSVGIGQISSEVPQNLSASRPQDRQFILSSKKLLLSDSGFYLCAWTDRPYEQYFGPGTRLTVT.

CDR3 sequence: CSVRAGGVAGAYEQYF. As DNA, the CDR3 is TGCAGCGTCCGAGCGGGAGGTGTGGCTGGTGCCTACGAGCAGTACTTC. V gene TRBV29-1 combines with J gene TRBJ2-7; 9 nucleotides line up with TRBD2. Looked up from germline, CDR1 is SQVTM and CDR2 is ANQGSEA. This CDR3 is built from 16 residues. V shed 6 bases, J shed 2 bases, and the junction held 14 bases outside the gene matches.

As concerns this clonotype: A read error is possible here, since a much larger clone lies one base away. V is TRBV10-2 and J is TRBJ1-1; D uncertain. Germline loops: CDR1 WSHSY, CDR2 SAAADI. The CDR3 length is 13 residues. The chain's CDR3 is CASRRNMNTGAFF. Here the CDR3 DNA reads TGCGCCAGCAGACGTAACATGAACACTGGAGCTTTCTTT.

The CDR3 here is CASSRSGPRSSYEQYF. The CDR3 region has the DNA TGTGCCAGCAGCCGATCCGGACCGAGGAGCTCCTACGAGCAGTACTTC. The chain couples TRBV6-1 to TRBJ2-7; D gene unclear. V dropped 6 bases and J dropped 0 bases, with 18 bases sitting between them. This CDR3 is 16 amino acids long. The germline V gene encodes CDR1 MNHNS and CDR2 SASEGT.

This clonotype has a count of ten or more. This chain connects TRBV30 to TRBJ1-1; TRBD1 aligns across 9 bases. V was pared by 8 bases and J by 5 bases, with 6 bases of the junction left unmatched. CDR1 and CDR2 from the germline V gene are GTSNPN and SVGIG (reference sequence). The CDR3 has 12 residues. The chain's CDR3 is CAGLQGATEAFF. As DNA, the CDR3 is TGTGCCGGTTTACAGGGGGCGACTGAAGCTTTCTTT.

This clonotype was counted at least ten times. The chain carries TRBV20-1 and TRBJ2-3; 10 bases map to TRBD2. Germline loops: CDR1 DFQATT, CDR2 SNEGSKA (reference sequence). V shed 0 bases and J 4 bases; nucleotides not matched to a gene: 4. The CDR3 totals 15 residues. The CDR3 nucleotides are TGCAGTGCTAGAGATCCTAGCGGGAGACCAGATACGCAGTATTTT. Translating it yields CSARDPSGRPDTQYF.

The rearrangement links TRBV28 to TRBJ2-3; D is tentatively TRBD1 or TRBD2 (5 bases each). V lost 2 bases and J lost 14, with 11 bases in between. This CDR3 is built from 11 residues. Germline V CDR1 and CDR2: MDHEN, SYDVKM. The CDR3 is CASSLVGDWYF. CDR3 nucleotides: TGTGCCAGCAGTTTAGTGGGGGATTGGTATTTT.

This clonotype appeared once. The chain joins TRBV28 to TRBJ2-7, with TRBD2 identical over 8 bases. The last part of the DNA fits TRBJ2-1 better; the J call may be wrong. From germline, CDR1 is MDHEN and CDR2 SYDVKM. The CDR3 totals 18 residues. CDR3 nucleotide sequence: TGTGCCAGCAGTTGCTATGCCCCCCTAGCGGGCTGCTCCTACGAGCAGTTCTTC. The encoded protein is CASSCYAPLAGCSYEQFF.

This clonotype was counted many times. The chain joins TRBV27 to TRBJ2-3; a weak D match, TRBD2 (6 bases). Germline V gene data show CDR1 as MNHEY and CDR2 as SMNVEV (reference sequence). The CDR3 covers 16 residues. The V end lost 4 bases, the J end lost 2 bases, and 16 bases lay between the germline ends. This CDR3 reads CASSSSPGGTTDTQYF. The DNA for the CDR3 is TGTGCCAGCAGTTCGTCCCCCGGCGGGACCACAGATACGCAGTATTTT.

The V call is TRBV19, the J call TRBJ1-5; TRBD1 might be the D (5 bases). Germline lookup yields CDR1 LNHDA and CDR2 SQIVND (reference sequence). V lost 9 bases and J 6 bases, leaving 15 bases between the germline ends. CDR3 size: 13 residues. The CDR3 sequence: CASESGLGQPQHF. DNA for the CDR3: TGTGCCAGCGAGTCAGGGTTGGGTCAGCCCCAGCATTTT.

The chain links TRBV20-1 to TRBJ1-2, with D hard to call. Trimming pared 6 bases from V and 0 bases from J, leaving 20 bases between. Germline values: CDR1 DFQATT, CDR2 SNEGSKA (reference sequence). The CDR3 is 16 amino acids. The CDR3 nucleotides are TGCAGTGCGGCTTCTTGGGCAGATCAATCTAACTATGGCTACACCTTC. It translates to CSAASWADQSNYGYTF.

This clonotype occurred many times. The CDR3 sequence is CASSKPDRYGYTF. In DNA form, the CDR3 reads TGCGCCAGCAGTAAGCCGGATCGCTATGGCTACACCTTC. The V and J genes are TRBV4-1 and TRBJ1-2; no firm D call. Germline-derived CDR1 and CDR2 are MGHRA and YSYEKL. V was shortened by 6 bases and J by 4 bases, with 12 bases between the two germline ends. The CDR3 is 13 amino acids.